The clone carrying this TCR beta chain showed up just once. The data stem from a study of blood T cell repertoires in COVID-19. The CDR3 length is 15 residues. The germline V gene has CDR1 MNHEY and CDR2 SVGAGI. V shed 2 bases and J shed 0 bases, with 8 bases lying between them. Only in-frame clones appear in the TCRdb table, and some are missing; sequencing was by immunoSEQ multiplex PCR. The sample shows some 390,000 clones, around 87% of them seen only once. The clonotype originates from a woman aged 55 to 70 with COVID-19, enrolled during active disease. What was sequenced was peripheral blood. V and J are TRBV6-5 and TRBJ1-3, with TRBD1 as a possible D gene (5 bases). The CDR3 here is CASSYGAGSGNTIYF. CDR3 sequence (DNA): TGTGCCAGCAGTTACGGGGCAGGCTCTGGAAACACCATATATTTT.